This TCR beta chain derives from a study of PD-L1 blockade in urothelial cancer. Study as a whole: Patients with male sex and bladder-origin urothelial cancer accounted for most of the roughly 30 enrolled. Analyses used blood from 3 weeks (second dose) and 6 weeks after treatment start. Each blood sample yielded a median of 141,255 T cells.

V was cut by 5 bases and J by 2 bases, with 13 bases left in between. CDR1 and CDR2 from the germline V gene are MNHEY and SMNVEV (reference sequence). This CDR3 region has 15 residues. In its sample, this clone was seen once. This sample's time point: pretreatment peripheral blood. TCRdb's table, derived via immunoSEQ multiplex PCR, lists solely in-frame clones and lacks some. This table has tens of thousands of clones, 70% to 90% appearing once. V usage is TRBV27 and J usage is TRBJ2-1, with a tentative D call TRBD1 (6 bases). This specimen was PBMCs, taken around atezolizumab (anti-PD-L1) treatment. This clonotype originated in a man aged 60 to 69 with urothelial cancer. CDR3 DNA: TGTGCCAGCAGTCCGGGACACTCGACCTACAATGAGCAGTTCTTC. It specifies CASSPGHSTYNEQFF.